This T cell receptor beta chain came from a study of cytomegalovirus exposure and HLA in healthy donors. General study results and limits: For cytomegalovirus status, the classifier reportedly gave diagnoses with high specificity and sensitivity. A later analysis reported that several of the most significant clusters appeared to be linked to common viral pathogens, among them Epstein-Barr virus. TCR beta sequences reportedly predicted most subjects' HLA-A and HLA-B alleles accurately. As a later analysis revealed, most CMV-associated TCR beta chains appeared HLA-restricted.

PCR used 60 Vbeta primers and 13 Jbeta primers. Only in-frame clones appear in the TCRdb table, and some are missing; sequencing was by immunoSEQ multiplex PCR. The sample includes around 110,000 clones, 80% to 85% of them seen just once. Turning to this clone: The antigen remains unidentified.

Germline lookup yields CDR1 ENHRY and CDR2 SYGVKD. The CDR3 covers 15 residues. V shed 7 bases and J 3 bases; nucleotides not matched to a gene: 11. The sample taken for sequencing was PBMCs. The rearrangement uses TRBV10-3 and TRBJ1-2, with TRBD1 identical over 7 bases. The source of this sequence is a woman aged 30 to 39 in good health and CMV-seronegative. The CDR3 coding sequence is TGTGCCATCACTATTCTCCCAGGGGGAGACTATGGCTACACCTTC. Protein sequence: CAITILPGGDYGYTF.